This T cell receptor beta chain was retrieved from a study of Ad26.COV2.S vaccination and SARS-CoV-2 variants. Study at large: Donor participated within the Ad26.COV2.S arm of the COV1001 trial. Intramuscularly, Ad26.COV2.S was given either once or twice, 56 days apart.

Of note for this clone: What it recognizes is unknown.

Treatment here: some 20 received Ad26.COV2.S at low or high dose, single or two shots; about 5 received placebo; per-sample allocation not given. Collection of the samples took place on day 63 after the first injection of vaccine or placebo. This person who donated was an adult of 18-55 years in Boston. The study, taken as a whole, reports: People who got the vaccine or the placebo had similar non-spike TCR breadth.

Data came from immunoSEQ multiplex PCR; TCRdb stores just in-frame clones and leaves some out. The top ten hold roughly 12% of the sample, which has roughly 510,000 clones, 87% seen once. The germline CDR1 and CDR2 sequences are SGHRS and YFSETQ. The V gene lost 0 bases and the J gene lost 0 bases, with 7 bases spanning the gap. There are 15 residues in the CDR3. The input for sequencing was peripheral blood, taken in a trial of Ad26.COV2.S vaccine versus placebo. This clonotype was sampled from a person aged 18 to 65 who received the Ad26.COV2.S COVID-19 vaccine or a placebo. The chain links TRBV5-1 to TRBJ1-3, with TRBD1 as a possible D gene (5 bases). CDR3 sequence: CASSLDGASGNTIYF. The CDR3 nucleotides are TGCGCCAGCAGCTTGGACGGGGCCTCTGGAAACACCATATATTTT.